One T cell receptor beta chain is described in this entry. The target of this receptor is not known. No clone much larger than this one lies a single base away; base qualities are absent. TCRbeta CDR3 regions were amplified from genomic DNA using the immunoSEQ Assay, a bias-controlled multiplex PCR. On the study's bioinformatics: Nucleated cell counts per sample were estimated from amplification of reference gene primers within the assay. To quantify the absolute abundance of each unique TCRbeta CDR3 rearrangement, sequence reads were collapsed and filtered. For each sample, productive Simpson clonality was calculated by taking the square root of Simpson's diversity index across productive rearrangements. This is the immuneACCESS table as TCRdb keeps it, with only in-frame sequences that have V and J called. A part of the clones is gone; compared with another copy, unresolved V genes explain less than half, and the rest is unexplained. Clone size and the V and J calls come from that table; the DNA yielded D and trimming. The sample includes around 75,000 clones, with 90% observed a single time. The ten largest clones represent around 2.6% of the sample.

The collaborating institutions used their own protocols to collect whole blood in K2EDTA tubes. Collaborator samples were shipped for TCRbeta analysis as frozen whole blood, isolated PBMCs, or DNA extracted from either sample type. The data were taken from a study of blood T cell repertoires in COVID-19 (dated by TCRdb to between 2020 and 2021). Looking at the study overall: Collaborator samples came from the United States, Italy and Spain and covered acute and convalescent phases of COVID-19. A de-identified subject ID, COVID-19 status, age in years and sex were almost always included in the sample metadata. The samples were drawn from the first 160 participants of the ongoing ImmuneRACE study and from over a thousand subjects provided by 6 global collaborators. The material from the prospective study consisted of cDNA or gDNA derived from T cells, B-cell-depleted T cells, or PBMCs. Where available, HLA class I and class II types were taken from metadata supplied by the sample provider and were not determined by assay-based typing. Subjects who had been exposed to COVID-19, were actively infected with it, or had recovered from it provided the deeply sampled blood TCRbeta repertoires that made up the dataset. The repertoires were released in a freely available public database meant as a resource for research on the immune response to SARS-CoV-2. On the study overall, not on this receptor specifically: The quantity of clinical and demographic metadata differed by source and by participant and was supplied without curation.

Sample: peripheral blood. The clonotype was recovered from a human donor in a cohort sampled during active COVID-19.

DNA sequence: TGTGCCAGCAGTTACACGGGGCAGGGGGCCCTCCAGTACTTC. Its protein reads: CASSYTGQGALQYF. The chain links TRBV6-5 with TRBJ2-7, with 8 middle bases fitting TRBD1. Including the terminal cysteine and phenylalanine, the CDR3 comprises 14 residues. Just the 42-base CDR3 DNA is kept, in frame starting at base 1. CDR1 and CDR2 (MNHEY, SVGAGI) derive from the germline V gene. V loses 2 bases at its end and J loses 10 bases; junction bases beyond the gene matches: 10.